Following are 28 T cell receptor beta chains from one sample sequenced in a study of T cells in Graves' hyperthyroidism and ophthalmopathy. Authors of the study amplified TCR beta CDR3 regions from RNA transcripts. A set of HTBI primers served as the primers for a first-round RT-PCR of the TCR CDR3. MiXCR, applied by TCRdb to the multiplex PCR reads, yields one record per CDR3 protein. The profile shows about half a million distinct CDR3 sequences, 20% of them singletons. What was sequenced was blood. These receptors all stem from a man between 40 and 49 years old with Graves' ophthalmopathy.

This clonotype was seen only a few times. The chain links TRBV7-9 to TRBJ2-2; 7 bases fit TRBD1. Losses at the gene ends were 5 bases for V and 0 bases for J; bases not matched to a gene: 6. CDR3 length: 16 amino acids. Germline V gene lookup returns CDR1 SEHNR and CDR2 FQNEAQ (reference sequence). This CDR3 is CASSHLQGSNTGELFF. CDR3 nucleotides: TGTGCCAGCAGCCACTTACAGGGGTCGAACACCGGGGAGCTGTTTTTT. Full variable domain (rest looked up from reference TRBV7-9 and TRBJ2-2): DTGVSQNPRHKITKRGQNVTFRCDPISEHNRLYWYRQTLGQGPEFLTYFQNEAQLEKSRLLSDRFSAERPKGSFSTLEIQRTEQGDSAMYLCASSHLQGSNTGELFFGEGSRLTVL.

The chain carries TRBV5-1 and TRBJ1-4; 7 bases agree with TRBD1. J lost 6 bases, V lost 4 bases, and 6 bases had no gene match. Germline V gene sequence: CDR1 SGHRS, CDR2 YFSETQ. There are 14 residues in the CDR3. CDR3 sequence: CASSVQGMDEKLFF. CDR3 nucleotides: TGCGCCAGCAGCGTACAGGGGATGGATGAAAAACTGTTTTTT.

Ten or more counts support this clonotype. The rearrangement uses TRBV20-1 and TRBJ1-5, with 7 positions matching TRBD1. The CDR3 has 13 amino acids. Losses at the gene ends were 5 bases for V and 5 bases for J; bases not matched to a gene: 6. CDR1 and CDR2 from the germline V gene are DFQATT and SNEGSKA (reference sequence). CDR3 sequence: CSAWTGDDQPQHF. In nucleotides, the CDR3 is TGCAGTGCTTGGACAGGCGACGATCAGCCCCAGCATTTT.

This chain connects TRBV7-2 to TRBJ2-7; 8 bases are a match to TRBD2. The trim removed 8 bases at V and 2 bases at J, leaving 8 bases unmatched. CDR1 and CDR2 from the germline V gene are SGHTA and FQGNSA. CDR3 length: 14 amino acids. The CDR3 nucleotides are TGTGCCAGCGGCTCTGTAGCGGGGCCCTACGAGCAGTACTTC. Translation: CASGSVAGPYEQYF.

Many counts were recorded for this clonotype. The V call is TRBV12-3 or TRBV12-4, the J call TRBJ1-5; D is ambiguous. Between the trimmed V and J ends, which lost 1 base and 2 bases, there was a span of 9 bases. CDR3 length equals 15 residues. CDR3 protein: CASSLEGIGNQPQHF. The CDR3 DNA reads as TGTGCCAGCAGTTTAGAGGGAATTGGCAATCAGCCCCAGCATTTT.

This clonotype was counted at least ten times. CDR3 loop: CASTNRDEAFF. The CDR3, as DNA: TGTGCCAGCACTAACAGGGATGAAGCTTTCTTT. The rearrangement links TRBV2 to TRBJ1-1, with D perhaps matching TRBD1 (6 bases). Trimming pared 7 bases from V and 7 bases from J, leaving 10 bases between. Per germline, CDR1 SNHLY and CDR2 FYNNEI. This CDR3 has 11 amino acids.

The chain carries TRBV7-9 and TRBJ2-1; a possible D gene is TRBD1 (5 bases). This CDR3 is 13 amino acids long. Germline CDR1 SEHNR, CDR2 FQNEAQ (reference sequence). Between the trimmed V and J ends, which lost 5 bases and 7 bases, there was a span of 12 bases. CDR3 in amino acids: CASSTGPGNEQFF. The CDR3 nucleotides are TGTGCCAGCAGCACCGGACCAGGGAATGAGCAGTTCTTC.

The J gene is TRBJ1-6, the V gene TRBV4-3; D not certain. The CDR3 runs 14 residues. The V and J ends lost 0 bases and 14 bases respectively, with 14 bases between them. The germline V gene encodes CDR1 LGHNA and CDR2 YSLEER. In DNA, the CDR3 is TGCGCCAGCAGCCAAGATATGGTCAGGTCCACCCTCCACTTT. This sequence encodes CASSQDMVRSTLHF.

The table lists this clonotype with many counts. The chain links TRBV7-9 to TRBJ2-2; 7 bases agree with TRBD1. Germline values: CDR1 SEHNR, CDR2 FQNEAQ (reference sequence). V was pared by 5 bases and J by 0 bases, with 6 bases of the junction left unmatched. The CDR3 covers 16 residues. The CDR3 bases are TGTGCCAGCAGCCCCCGGGACAGCCCGAACACCGGGGAGCTGTTTTTT. Residues: CASSPRDSPNTGELFF.

The genes are TRBV10-2 and TRBJ2-1; no definite D call. The germline V gene encodes CDR1 WSHSY and CDR2 SAAADI. V lost 2 bases and J 7 bases, leaving 3 bases between the germline ends. The CDR3 is 11 amino acids. The chain's CDR3 is CASSEVNEQFF. In nucleotides, the CDR3 is TGCGCCAGCAGTGAGGTGAATGAGCAGTTCTTC.

To note about this clonotype: Compared with germline, one end of the junction differs, possibly owing to a read error. The chain employs TRBV28 and TRBJ1-3, with D possibly being TRBD1 (5 bases). The CDR3 totals 15 residues. Germline CDR1 reads MDHEN; CDR2 reads SYDVKM. CDR3 nucleotide sequence: TGTGCCAGCAGTGATCCCCAGGGTACAGGAAACACCATACATTTT. Its protein product is CASSDPQGTGNTIHF.

The CDR3 DNA sequence: TGTGCCAGCGAGGGGACGGGGGGTTCATCCGGGGAGCTGTTTTTT. Its protein product is CASEGTGGSSGELFF. This sequence joins TRBV12-3 or TRBV12-4 and TRBJ2-2; 7 bases match TRBD2. The CDR3 loop spans 15 amino acids. The V gene end was trimmed by 8 bases and the J gene end by 6 bases; junction bases not matched to a gene: 12.

The chain joins TRBV12-5 to TRBJ2-3, with D possibly TRBD2 on 5 matching bases. Looked up from germline, CDR1 is LGHNT and CDR2 is FRNRAP. The CDR3 spans 11 residues. The V gene lost 4 bases and the J gene lost 10 bases, with 9 bases spanning the gap. The CDR3 protein is CASGSRDSQYF. For the CDR3, the DNA is TGTGCTAGTGGTTCCCGGGATTCGCAGTATTTT.

The chain is built from TRBV20-1 and TRBJ1-2; D is perhaps TRBD1 (6 bases). The germline V and J ends were trimmed by 0 bases and 7 bases, with 9 bases remaining between them. This CDR3 region has 12 residues. Germline lookup yields CDR1 DFQATT and CDR2 SNEGSKA (reference sequence). CDR3 sequence: CSAREGAFGYTF. CDR3 nucleotides: TGCAGTGCTAGAGAGGGGGCCTTTGGCTACACCTTC.

This chain uses TRBV10-3 with TRBJ1-2; 9 nucleotides match TRBD1. This CDR3 is built from 15 residues. After removal of 2 bases from V and 8 bases from J, the junction contained 9 bases not matched to a gene. Germline V gene data show CDR1 as ENHRY and CDR2 as SYGVKD. The CDR3 loop is CAISEVRQGVGGYTF. The CDR3 bases are TGTGCCATCAGTGAGGTGCGACAGGGGGTTGGCGGCTACACCTTC.

This clonotype was seen many times. The genes are TRBV28 and TRBJ2-7, with unresolved D. The CDR3 is made up of 12 amino acids. The germline V gene has CDR1 MDHEN and CDR2 SYDVKM. Trimming took off 7 bases at V and 2 bases at J, with 9 bases between the two ends. The CDR3 DNA sequence: TGTGCCAGCACCCCTGGGGCCTACGAGCAGTACTTC. Translation: CASTPGAYEQYF.

This clonotype occurred a few times. The CDR3 region is CAGRLAGDTGELFF. The DNA of the CDR3 is TGCGCCGGACGTCTAGCGGGAGATACCGGGGAGCTGTTTTTT. V usage is TRBV5-1 and J usage is TRBJ2-2; TRBD2 matches 10 bases. The CDR3 has 14 residues. After removal of 10 bases from V and 5 bases from J, the junction contained 8 bases not matched to a gene. Germline lookup yields CDR1 SGHRS and CDR2 YFSETQ.

The chain combines TRBV27 with TRBJ2-2; D remains ambiguous. Germline CDR1 reads MNHEY; CDR2 reads SMNVEV (reference sequence). The CDR3 spans 15 residues. With 0 bases removed from V and 8 bases from J, the gap between germline ends came to 13 bases. The DNA for the CDR3 is TGTGCCAGCAGTTTATCGGGCTACTTGGGGGGGGAGCTGTTTTTT. It is translated as CASSLSGYLGGELFF.

This rearrangement joins TRBV11-3 to TRBJ2-4, with D perhaps matching TRBD1 or TRBD2 (5 bases each). V was cut by 2 bases and J by 1 base, with 15 bases left in between. This CDR3 spans 17 amino acids. CDR1 is SGHNT, CDR2 YENEEA, per germline. Here the CDR3 reads CASSLKVGPKAKNIQYF. DNA of the CDR3: TGTGCCAGCAGCTTAAAAGTGGGACCTAAGGCCAAAAACATTCAGTACTTC.

This clonotype was observed many times. V gene TRBV7-3 combines with J gene TRBJ2-1; TRBD2 matches 8 bases. The CDR3 contains 15 residues. With 4 bases clipped from V and 4 bases from J, the junction kept 6 bases outside the gene matches. The germline CDR1 and CDR2 sequences are SGHTA and FQGTGA. Here the CDR3 DNA reads TGTGCCAGCAGCTCGGGGGGGGGCTCATACAATGAGCAGTTCTTC. Protein: CASSSGGGSYNEQFF.

To note about this clonotype: Without the conserved terminal phenylalanine or tryptophan, this CDR3 likely stems from a read error. The J gene is TRBJ1-2, the V gene TRBV7-2, with a possible D match to TRBD1 (5 bases). The germline gives CDR1 SGHTA, CDR2 FQGNSA. The CDR3 is 17 amino acids. V was pared by 2 bases and J by 1 base, with 17 bases between. The DNA of the CDR3 is TGTGCCAGCAGCTTACAGGGCGCAGGGCGGAGTAACTATGGCTACACCTCT. This sequence encodes CASSLQGAGRSNYGYTS.

The chain links TRBV7-6 to TRBJ2-3; TRBD1 agrees at 12 bases. Germline trimming cut 6 bases from V and 6 bases from J; bases unmatched to any gene: 13. Germline CDR1 is SGHVS and CDR2 is FNYEAQ. The CDR3 consists of 17 residues. In DNA form, the CDR3 reads TGTGCCAGCAGTTCTCCAGCCGGGACAGGGGGCCGGGATACGCAGTATTTT. It translates to CASSSPAGTGGRDTQYF.

In this sample, this clonotype turned up many times. The V and J genes are TRBV7-2 and TRBJ2-1; D is unclear. The CDR3 runs 11 residues. CDR1 is SGHTA, CDR2 FQGNSA, per germline. V shed 2 bases and J shed 8 bases, with 4 bases lying between them. The CDR3 coding sequence is TGTGCCAGCAGCTTAAAGTATGAGCAGTTCTTC. Its translation is CASSLKYEQFF.

In this sample, this clonotype turned up many times. The chain joins TRBV4-3 to TRBJ2-7; D unclear. Deletions cut 5 bases from V and 1 base from J, with 12 bases between. This CDR3 has 14 amino acids. The germline V gene has CDR1 LGHNA and CDR2 YSLEER. The CDR3 protein is CASSNRANSYEQYF. CDR3 coding DNA: TGCGCCAGCAGCAACCGGGCCAATTCCTACGAGCAGTACTTC.

Many counts were recorded for this clonotype. This chain joins TRBV2 and TRBJ2-3; 8 positions agree with TRBD1. Trimming removed 2 bases from V and 4 bases from J; junction bases left unmatched: 5. Germline CDR1 is SNHLY and CDR2 is FYNNEI. The CDR3 is 15 residues long. The CDR3 protein is CASSEIRGRADTQYF. Written as DNA, the CDR3 is TGTGCCAGCAGTGAAATCAGGGGGCGAGCAGATACGCAGTATTTT.

The gene calls are TRBV6-5 and TRBJ1-2; D unresolved. This CDR3 spans 12 amino acids. Trimming stripped 3 bases from V and 4 bases from J, with 6 bases between. The germline CDR1 and CDR2 sequences are MNHEY and SVGAGI. Written as DNA, the CDR3 is TGTGCCAGCAGTTATGCGGGCTATGGCTACACCTTC. It codes for CASSYAGYGYTF.

This clonotype was observed at least ten times. The chain has TRBV11-2 and TRBJ2-1; unclear D gene. Germline V gene lookup returns CDR1 SGHAT and CDR2 FQNNGV. There are 14 residues in the CDR3. The V gene lost 5 bases and the J gene lost 7 bases, with 15 bases spanning the gap. CDR3 sequence: CASSLLRSTNEQFF. CDR3 coding DNA: TGTGCCAGCAGCCTGCTCCGGAGTACTAATGAGCAGTTCTTC.

There are many counts of this clonotype. V is TRBV2 and J is TRBJ1-1; D not resolved. The CDR3 is 12 residues long. The germline V and J ends were trimmed by 5 bases and 7 bases, with 11 bases remaining between them. Germline V gene lookup returns CDR1 SNHLY and CDR2 FYNNEI. The CDR3 nucleotides read TGTGCCAGCAGTTCACCCCGACTTGAAGCTTTCTTT. Translated: CASSSPRLEAFF.